The 2 T cell receptor beta chains reported below all come from one sample, sequenced in a study of cytomegalovirus exposure and HLA in healthy donors. The PCR used 60 Vbeta and 13 Jbeta primers. The table came from immunoSEQ multiplex PCR; TCRdb's copy has only in-frame clones and leaves some out. The top ten clones hold 5.5% to 7% of a sample with 200,000 or so clones, about 81% of them seen once. Sample: PBMCs. Source of these receptors: a woman in her fifties or sixties in good health and CMV-seropositive.

The table lists this clone with a count of one. This sequence joins TRBV11-3 and TRBJ2-3; D possibly corresponds to TRBD1 (6 bases). V was shortened by 4 bases and J by 2 bases, with 13 bases between the two germline ends. Germline V gene data show CDR1 as SGHNT and CDR2 as YENEEA. The CDR3 contains 15 residues. The CDR3 here is CASSSGLGHTDTQYF. The CDR3 DNA reads as TGTGCCAGCAGCTCCGGACTGGGACACACAGATACGCAGTATTTT.

The rearrangement links TRBV7-9 to TRBJ2-1; 13 positions agree with TRBD2. The germline V gene has CDR1 SEHNR and CDR2 FQNEAQ (reference sequence). This CDR3 is built from 16 residues. V dropped 5 bases and J dropped 10; count of bases not matched to a gene: 11. The CDR3 DNA reads TGTGCCAGCAGCACCCGGACTAGCGGGGGAGTAAAGGAGCAGTTCTTC. It translates to CASSTRTSGGVKEQFF. Variable domain in full (rest from reference TRBV7-9 and TRBJ2-1): DTGVSQNPRHKITKRGQNVTFRCDPISEHNRLYWYRQTLGQGPEFLTYFQNEAQLEKSRLLSDRFSAERPKGSFSTLEIQRTEQGDSAMYLCASSTRTSGGVKEQFFGPGTRLTVL.